Following are 30 T cell receptor beta chains from one sample sequenced in a study of cytomegalovirus exposure and HLA in healthy donors. The PCR contained 60 Vbeta and 13 Jbeta primers. Here immunoSEQ multiplex PCR was the method, and the copy in TCRdb shows in-frame clones only, minus some. Here the sample spans tens of thousands of clones, approximately 60% being singletons. The specimen was PBMCs. Receptor source: a woman aged 45 to 65 in good health and CMV-seropositive.

This clone has only one observation. The J gene is TRBJ1-5, the V gene TRBV6-5, with 8 bases aligning to TRBD1. This CDR3 is built from 12 residues. CDR1 and CDR2 from the germline V gene are MNHEY and SVGAGI. J gave up 11 bases and V 6 bases, and 6 bases lay outside the gene matches. The CDR3 DNA sequence: TGTGCCAGCAGCCGGGGACAGGCGTCCCAGCATTTT. Amino acids: CASSRGQASQHF.

This chain uses TRBV18 with TRBJ2-5, with 9 bases that match TRBD2. The CDR3 is 18 amino acids. Losses at the gene ends were 1 base for V and 3 bases for J; bases not matched to a gene: 12. CDR1 KGHSH and CDR2 LQKENI come from the germline V gene. CDR3 nucleotides: TGTGCCAGCTCACCACTCTTGGTAGCGGGGGACCGTAAAGAGACCCAGTACTTC. The encoded protein is CASSPLLVAGDRKETQYF.

The rearrangement links TRBV5-4 to TRBJ2-7; tentative D call: TRBD1 (6 bases). CDR1 is SGHNT, CDR2 YYREEE, per germline (reference sequence). The CDR3 length is 16 residues. Trimming took 4 bases from V and 4 from J, leaving 21 bases between them. In DNA form, the CDR3 reads TGTGCCAGCAGCGCAAACAGGGAAACGGGAATTTACGAGCAGTACTTC. Translation gives CASSANRETGIYEQYF.

This clone was observed once. The chain links TRBV2 to TRBJ1-5, with a possible D match to TRBD1 (5 bases). Germline loops: CDR1 SNHLY, CDR2 FYNNEI. V was clipped by 3 bases and J by 4 bases, with 10 bases between them. This CDR3 has 14 residues. The CDR3 sequence is CASSDQGANQPQHF. CDR3 sequence (DNA): TGTGCCAGCAGTGACCAGGGTGCGAATCAGCCCCAGCATTTT.

The chain uses TRBV10-3 and TRBJ2-7, with TRBD1 matching 9 bases. The CDR3 extends over 16 amino acids. CDR1 is ENHRY and CDR2 is SYGVKD in the germline V gene. Trimming removed 0 bases from V and 6 bases from J; junction bases left unmatched: 9. For the CDR3, the DNA is TGTGCCATCAGTGAGTCTAACAGGGGGCGAACTGGCGAGCAGTACTTC. Amino acid sequence: CAISESNRGRTGEQYF.

The gene calls are TRBV19 and TRBJ1-2; D remains unclear. The germline gives CDR1 LNHDA, CDR2 SQIVND (reference sequence). The CDR3 extends over 15 amino acids. Trimming removed 7 bases from V and 5 bases from J, with 20 bases in between. CDR3 nucleotides: TGTGCCAGTAACCGAATCGGGGAGGATGGGTATGGCTACACCTTC. Amino acids: CASNRIGEDGYGYTF.

This rearrangement joins TRBV2 to TRBJ2-7; 10 bases fit TRBD1. Germline CDR1 and CDR2: SNHLY and FYNNEI. This CDR3 is built from 14 residues. Unmatched junction bases numbered 5, after V lost 6 bases and J lost 3 bases. The CDR3 loop reads CASRAGTGVYEQYF. The CDR3 nucleotides are TGTGCCAGCAGGGCCGGGACAGGGGTCTACGAGCAGTACTTC.

This clone was counted a few times. The CDR3 region has the DNA TGTGCCAGCAGCCCTAGGGGAAACACCATATATTTT. Its translation: CASSPRGNTIYF. This chain joins TRBV7-8 and TRBJ1-3; D is unresolved. CDR1 SGHVS and CDR2 FQNEAQ come from the germline V gene. With 5 bases removed from V and 4 bases from J, the gap between germline ends came to 6 bases. The CDR3 consists of 12 residues.

A note on this clone: An end of the junction differs from the germline gene, which may be a read error. The CDR3 protein is CSSSRRAEEKLFF. The CDR3 coding sequence is TGTTCCAGCAGCCGGCGGGCAGAAGAAAAACTGTTTTTT. The chain combines TRBV7-9 with TRBJ1-4, with unresolved D. Germline assignment: CDR1 SEHNR and CDR2 FQNEAQ (reference sequence). This CDR3 spans 13 amino acids.

The chain employs TRBV18 and TRBJ2-6; 7 bases are shared with TRBD1. V shed 3 bases, J shed 0 bases, and the junction held 11 bases outside the gene matches. Germline values: CDR1 KGHSH, CDR2 LQKENI. The CDR3 runs 19 residues. CDR3 sequence: CASSPKTRRQGSGANVLTF. The DNA for the CDR3 is TGTGCCAGCTCACCGAAAACCCGCCGACAGGGCTCTGGGGCCAACGTCCTGACTTTC. The full variable domain, rest sourced from reference TRBV18 and TRBJ2-6, is NAGVMQNPRHLVRRRGQEARLRCSPMKGHSHVYWYRQLPEEGLKFMVYLQKENIIDESGMPKERFSAEFPKEGPSILRIQQVVRGDSAAYFCASSPKTRRQGSGANVLTFGAGSRLTVL.

V usage is TRBV5-1 and J usage is TRBJ2-7, with 8 positions matching TRBD1. CDR1 is SGHRS, CDR2 YFSETQ, per germline. This CDR3 is 16 amino acids long. V shed 0 bases and J 1 base; nucleotides not matched to a gene: 6. The CDR3 reads CASSLAGQGASYEQYF. The CDR3, as DNA: TGCGCCAGCAGCTTGGCCGGGCAGGGGGCTTCCTACGAGCAGTACTTC.

In its sample, this clone was seen a few times. V is TRBV7-9 and J is TRBJ2-1; TRBD2 aligns across 10 bases. This CDR3 region has 14 residues. V lost 5 bases, J lost 15 bases, and 13 bases stayed unmatched. CDR1 and CDR2 from the germline V gene are SEHNR and FQNEAQ (reference sequence). Here the CDR3 DNA reads TGTGCCAGCAGCATGAGCAGCGGGGGGGACGTTTGGTTCTTC. Encoded protein: CASSMSSGGDVWFF.

This clone has more than one count but fewer than ten. Other DNA sequences in the sample encode the same CDR3. The chain joins TRBV7-2 to TRBJ2-3, with 7 bases identical to TRBD2. Unmatched junction bases numbered 4, after V lost 0 bases and J lost 4 bases. The CDR3 loop spans 15 amino acids. CDR1 and CDR2 from the germline V gene are SGHTA and FQGNSA. CDR3 in DNA: TGTGCCAGCAGCTTAGCGGGGGGGACGGCAGATACGCAGTATTTT. Protein sequence: CASSLAGGTADTQYF. Complete variable domain (other parts from reference TRBV7-2 and TRBJ2-3): GAGVSQSPSNKVTEKGKDVELRCDPISGHTALYWYRQSLGQGLEFLIYFQGNSAPDKSGLPSDRFSAERTGGSVSTLTIQRTQQEDSAVYLCASSLAGGTADTQYFGPGTRLTVL.

The chain has TRBV29-1 and TRBJ1-2; D gene ambiguous. CDR3 length equals 14 residues. Per the germline V gene, CDR1 is SQVTM and CDR2 is ANQGSEA. Trimming left V 3 bases short and J 4 bases short, with 15 bases between. CDR3 amino acids: CSVDSGISGYGYTF. CDR3 nucleotides: TGCAGCGTTGATTCCGGGATCAGTGGCTATGGCTACACCTTC.

CDR3 loop: CASSRGSYNSPLHF. CDR3 DNA: TGTGCCAGCAGTCGGGGCTCCTATAATTCACCCCTCCACTTT. This chain connects TRBV28 to TRBJ1-6; D is undetermined. Germline CDR1 reads MDHEN; CDR2 reads SYDVKM. V lost 5 bases and J lost 0, with 5 bases in between. This CDR3 has 14 residues.

The chain recombines TRBV4-3 with TRBJ2-1, with TRBD1 matching 9 bases. The CDR3 is 17 amino acids. Germline CDR1 and CDR2: LGHNA and YSLEER. The trim removed 4 bases at V and 6 bases at J, leaving 13 bases unmatched. The CDR3 DNA is TGCGCCAGCAGCCTTTCCGCGGGACAGGGAAGGGTCAATGAGCAGTTCTTC. Encoded protein: CASSLSAGQGRVNEQFF.

This sequence joins TRBV2 and TRBJ1-1; TRBD1 agrees at 8 bases. The CDR3 length is 20 residues. In germline, CDR1 is SNHLY, CDR2 FYNNEI. V was pared by 7 bases and J by 0 bases, with 22 bases of the junction left unmatched. CDR3 loop: CASTPQGRPDRGSLNTEAFF. The CDR3 coding sequence is TGTGCCAGCACACCTCAAGGTCGTCCCGACAGGGGTTCTTTGAACACTGAAGCTTTCTTT.

The chain links TRBV4-3 to TRBJ1-1; no clear D gene. The CDR3 runs 14 residues. The V gene's germline CDR1 is LGHNA and CDR2 YSLEER. V shed 0 bases and J shed 7 bases, with 12 bases lying between them. The CDR3 region has the DNA TGCGCCAGCAGCCAAGATACCTTTAGAGGTGAAGCTTTCTTT. Translation: CASSQDTFRGEAFF.

The chain has TRBV18 and TRBJ2-2; D not certain. V was clipped by 2 bases and J by 1 base, with 5 bases between them. CDR3 length: 14 residues. Germline-derived CDR1 and CDR2 are KGHSH and LQKENI. Here the CDR3 reads CASSPGENTGELFF. In nucleotides, the CDR3 is TGTGCCAGCTCACCAGGAGAGAACACCGGGGAGCTGTTTTTT. The full variable domain, completed using reference TRBV18 and TRBJ2-2, is NAGVMQNPRHLVRRRGQEARLRCSPMKGHSHVYWYRQLPEEGLKFMVYLQKENIIDESGMPKERFSAEFPKEGPSILRIQQVVRGDSAAYFCASSPGENTGELFFGEGSRLTVL.

This clone was observed a few times. This chain connects TRBV5-5 to TRBJ1-4, with D perhaps TRBD1 (6 bases). This CDR3 is built from 17 residues. The V gene lost 5 bases and the J gene lost 5 bases, with 22 bases spanning the gap. Germline CDR1 and CDR2: SGHKS and YYEKEE (reference sequence). The CDR3 region is CASSPDSWMRHNEKLFF. The CDR3 DNA sequence: TGTGCCAGCAGTCCGGACAGCTGGATGCGGCACAATGAAAAACTGTTTTTT.

The J gene is TRBJ2-2, the V gene TRBV5-4; possible D gene TRBD2, 6 bases. The CDR3 sequence is 16 residues long. Germline lookup yields CDR1 SGHNT and CDR2 YYREEE (reference sequence). V lost 0 bases and J lost 5, with 14 bases in between. CDR3 in amino acids: CASSLGGDGPTGELFF. In DNA, the CDR3 is TGTGCCAGCAGCTTGGGGGGGGATGGACCTACCGGGGAGCTGTTTTTT.

The chain uses TRBV29-1 and TRBJ1-1; D remains unclear. This CDR3 has 11 amino acids. Trimming removed 2 bases at V and 1 base at J, with 2 bases between. From germline, CDR1 is SQVTM and CDR2 ANQGSEA. The CDR3 loop reads CSVEQNTEAFF. DNA of the CDR3: TGCAGCGTTGAACAGAACACTGAAGCTTTCTTT.

The chain links TRBV27 to TRBJ1-1; 10 bases line up with TRBD1. CDR1 is MNHEY and CDR2 is SMNVEV in the germline V gene (reference sequence). The CDR3 runs to 14 residues. The ends lost 8 bases at V and 7 bases at J; junction bases unmatched: 10. CDR3 in amino acids: CASGTGQGWGEAFF. The CDR3 coding sequence is TGTGCCAGCGGGACGGGACAGGGGTGGGGTGAAGCTTTCTTT.

J is TRBJ1-5 and V is TRBV7-2, with TRBD1 identical over 9 bases. The V and J ends lost 4 bases and 6 bases, in that order; junction bases with no gene match: 7. The V gene's germline CDR1 is SGHTA and CDR2 FQGNSA. The CDR3 is 15 residues long. The chain's CDR3 is CASSSGTGRFQPQHF. The CDR3 DNA reads as TGTGCCAGCAGCTCCGGGACAGGGAGGTTTCAGCCCCAGCATTTT.

The chain uses TRBV6-5 and TRBJ2-1; perhaps TRBD1 as D (6 bases). The germline V gene has CDR1 MNHEY and CDR2 SVGAGI. V was clipped by 6 bases and J by 0 bases, with 12 bases between them. This CDR3 comprises 15 residues. Here the CDR3 reads CASSSGTISYNEQFF. DNA for the CDR3: TGTGCCAGCAGCTCCGGGACAATCTCCTACAATGAGCAGTTCTTC.

The CDR3 DNA reads TGTGCCAGCAGGATCCTAGCGGGGGGAGGAGAGCAGTACTTC. It translates to CASRILAGGGEQYF. The J gene is TRBJ2-7, the V gene TRBV28; 11 bases match TRBD2. Looked up from germline, CDR1 is MDHEN and CDR2 is SYDVKM. Trimming cost V 6 bases and J 7 bases; bases outside gene matches: 8. CDR3 length: 14 residues.

The chain has TRBV6-5 and TRBJ2-2; the D is unclear. This CDR3 is 15 amino acids long. The germline CDR1 and CDR2 sequences are MNHEY and SVGAGI. The V and J ends lost 0 bases and 0 bases respectively, with 5 bases between them. CDR3 loop: CASSYSTANTGELFF. In nucleotides, the CDR3 is TGTGCCAGCAGTTACTCAACGGCGAACACCGGGGAGCTGTTTTTT.

This clone was seen just once. The rearrangement joins TRBV4-1 to TRBJ2-7; maybe TRBD1 (5 bases). CDR1 and CDR2 (germline): MGHRA, YSYEKL. Trimming pared 0 bases from V and 0 bases from J, leaving 9 bases between. CDR3 length equals 15 residues. CDR3 sequence (DNA): TGCGCCAGCAGCCAAGAGTGGGGCAGCTCCTACGAGCAGTACTTC. Translating it yields CASSQEWGSSYEQYF.

This clone has a handful of counts. The V call is TRBV6-9, the J call TRBJ1-5; D is ambiguous. Germline loops: CDR1 MNHGY, CDR2 SVAAGI. V lost 3 bases to trimming and J lost 5 bases, with 8 bases between them. CDR3 length: 13 residues. CDR3 amino acids: CASSYEGYQPQHF. The CDR3 coding sequence is TGTGCCAGCAGTTACGAGGGTTATCAGCCCCAGCATTTT.

The chain has TRBV9 and TRBJ1-4; 7 bases fit TRBD1. J gave up 8 bases and V 3 bases, and 10 bases lay outside the gene matches. The length of the CDR3 is 15 residues. CDR1 and CDR2 (germline): SGDLS, YYNGEE. This CDR3 is CASSGRTGQREKLFF. The DNA for the CDR3 is TGTGCCAGCAGCGGGCGGACAGGCCAAAGAGAAAAACTGTTTTTT.